This passage covers 14 T cell receptor beta chains from one sample sequenced in a study of T cell responses to AZD1222 COVID-19 vaccine (dated by TCRdb to the early 2020s). The library relied on the immunoSEQ multiplex PCR assay. The immuneACCESS repertoire file appears here via TCRdb, limited to in-frame rearrangements. These files lack a portion of the clones; in checked studies, under half of the deficit traces to unresolved V genes, and the cause of the others is not known. The sample records 46,000 or so clones, roughly 87% of which are singletons. The ten largest clonotypes hold over 35% of the sample. What the time point label conveys for this sample: about 28 days (+/-7) after the second vaccine dose. Sequenced here: peripheral blood, sampled 28 days after the second AZD1222 dose. The receptor source for this set is an adult who received the AZD1222 COVID-19 vaccine.

The chain combines TRBV2 with TRBJ1-2; no clear D gene. The CDR3 has 12 amino acids. Germline CDR1 reads SNHLY; CDR2 reads FYNNEI. Trimming removed 0 bases from V and 8 bases from J, with 7 bases in between. CDR3 nucleotides: TGTGCCAGCAGTGAAGCAGGATCCGGCTACACCTTC. Translating gives CASSEAGSGYTF. The whole variable domain, filled in from reference TRBV2 and TRBJ1-2, reads EPEVTQTPSHQVTQMGQEVILRCVPISNHLYFYWYRQILGQKVEFLVSFYNNEISEKSEIFDDQFSVERPDGSNFTLKIRSTKLEDSAMYFCASSEAGSGYTFGSGTRLTVV.

This chain uses TRBV5-1 with TRBJ2-5; 7 nucleotides align to TRBD1. The CDR3 totals 15 residues. From germline, CDR1 is SGHRS and CDR2 YFSETQ. V was clipped by 4 bases and J by 4 bases; unmatched bases: 10. CDR3 sequence: CASSTDRVGRETQYF. CDR3 DNA sequence: TGCGCCAGCAGCACCGACAGGGTGGGAAGAGAGACCCAGTACTTC.

The chain has TRBV6-6 and TRBJ2-2; tentatively, D is TRBD1 or TRBD2 (6 bases each). Trimming shortened V by 3 bases and J by 5 bases, and 16 bases separated the two germline ends. Germline assignment: CDR1 MNHNY and CDR2 SVGAGI (reference sequence). This CDR3 is built from 16 residues. CDR3 loop: CASSYHTGRRTGELFF. In DNA form, the CDR3 reads TGTGCCAGCAGTTATCACACAGGGAGGAGAACCGGGGAGCTGTTTTTT.

V is TRBV7-9 and J is TRBJ1-2; no clear D gene. The V and J ends lost 1 base and 6 bases respectively, with 18 bases between them. Per the germline V gene, CDR1 is SEHNR and CDR2 is FQNEAQ (reference sequence). The CDR3 loop spans 16 amino acids. This chain's CDR3 is CASSLETVIGPNGYTF. CDR3 coding DNA: TGTGCCAGCAGCTTAGAGACGGTGATCGGGCCAAATGGCTACACCTTC.

This chain uses TRBV9 with TRBJ2-2; 8 bases are a match to TRBD2. The CDR3 spans 15 residues. The V gene's germline CDR1 is SGDLS and CDR2 YYNGEE. V lost 4 bases and J lost 6; bases outside the gene matches: 8. In nucleotides, the CDR3 is TGTGCCAGCAGCATCGGGACTAGGGTTGCCGGGGAGCTGTTTTTT. Protein product: CASSIGTRVAGELFF.

The count of this clone is one. The gene calls are TRBV2 and TRBJ1-4; D remains ambiguous. There are 13 residues in the CDR3. V was trimmed by 5 bases and J by 0 bases, leaving 4 bases between them. Per germline, CDR1 SNHLY and CDR2 FYNNEI. CDR3 sequence reads: CASSFATNEKLFF. In DNA form, the CDR3 reads TGTGCCAGCAGTTTTGCAACTAATGAAAAACTGTTTTTT.

This chain connects TRBV27 to TRBJ1-1, with 10 bases that match TRBD1. Germline V lookup: CDR1 MNHEY, CDR2 SMNVEV (reference sequence). The V and J ends lost 5 bases and 4 bases, in that order; junction bases with no gene match: 7. The CDR3 is made up of 15 amino acids. CDR3 DNA: TGTGCCAGCAGTCCGGGACAGGGGACAGGCACTGAAGCTTTCTTT. Translating gives CASSPGQGTGTEAFF.

This chain uses TRBV7-2 with TRBJ1-6; 7 bases are shared with TRBD1. V dropped 2 bases and J dropped 5; count of bases not matched to a gene: 6. Looked up from germline, CDR1 is SGHTA and CDR2 is FQGNSA. The CDR3 is made up of 16 amino acids. Here the CDR3 reads CASSLRGGANNSPLHF. As DNA, the CDR3 is TGTGCCAGCAGCTTACGAGGGGGCGCGAATAATTCACCCCTCCACTTT.

This chain links TRBV3-1 (or the pseudogene TRBV3-2) with TRBJ1-2; TRBD1 matches at 9 bases. The germline gives CDR1 LGHDT, CDR2 YNNKEL (reference sequence). The V gene end was trimmed by 4 bases and the J gene end by 8 bases; junction bases not matched to a gene: 11. The CDR3 length is 15 residues. As DNA, the CDR3 is TGTGCCAGCAGCCCAAATAGGGGACAGGGTAACGGCTACACCTTC. This gives the protein CASSPNRGQGNGYTF.

CDR3 residues: CASSSGLRTEAFF. CDR3 coding DNA: TGTGCCAGCAGCTCCGGCCTTCGGACTGAAGCTTTCTTT. V usage is TRBV7-8 and J usage is TRBJ1-1; D not certain. Trimming took 4 bases from V and 5 from J, leaving 11 bases between them. Germline values: CDR1 SGHVS, CDR2 FQNEAQ. CDR3 length: 13 residues.

J is TRBJ1-2 and V is TRBV11-2; TRBD1 is a possible D gene (5 bases). V gave up 5 bases and J gave up 0 bases, with 19 bases separating them. Germline V gene sequence: CDR1 SGHAT, CDR2 FQNNGV. The CDR3 contains 17 residues. CDR3 nucleotide sequence: TGTGCCAGCAGCCCCCGGGGGAGCGGATCCGCTAACTATGGCTACACCTTC. Its protein is CASSPRGSGSANYGYTF.

The chain employs TRBV6-5 and TRBJ2-7; D perhaps matches TRBD2 (5 bases). CDR1 and CDR2 from the germline V gene are MNHEY and SVGAGI. V was pared by 0 bases and J by 1 base, with 10 bases between. The CDR3 is 15 amino acids. The CDR3 loop is CASSYSSEGSYEQYF. The CDR3 bases are TGTGCCAGCAGTTACTCTTCCGAGGGTTCCTACGAGCAGTACTTC.

This sequence joins TRBV6-2 or TRBV6-3 and TRBJ2-7; D is undetermined. The CDR3 consists of 14 residues. V was clipped by 2 bases and J by 0 bases, with 8 bases between them. CDR1 and CDR2 from the germline V gene are MNHEY and SVGEGT. The CDR3 DNA is TGTGCCAGCAGTTACAGGGTGAGCTCCTACGAGCAGTACTTC. It codes for CASSYRVSSYEQYF.

This clone was picked up one time. The chain couples TRBV7-2 to TRBJ1-3, with D possibly TRBD1 on 5 matching bases. The length of the CDR3 is 18 residues. The germline V gene has CDR1 SGHTA and CDR2 FQGNSA. Trimming shortened V by 4 bases and J by 0 bases, and 19 bases separated the two germline ends. Here the CDR3 reads CASSYRWGRGGSGNTIYF. The CDR3 region has the DNA TGTGCCAGCAGCTATAGGTGGGGCAGAGGTGGCTCTGGAAACACCATATATTTT.